The 4 T cell receptor beta chains below come from one sample, sequenced in a study of blood T cell repertoires in COVID-19. The data were produced by immunoSEQ multiplex PCR, yet TCRdb's version contains in-frame clones alone and is incomplete. The data hold 15,000 or so clones, with 75% to 90% observed a single time. Sequences were obtained from peripheral blood. Source of these receptors: a human donor in a cohort sampled during active COVID-19.

The gene calls are TRBV5-6 and TRBJ2-3, with D possibly matching TRBD1 (7 bases). The CDR3 consists of 16 residues. Germline V CDR1 and CDR2: SGHDT, YYEEEE. Trimming left V 3 bases short and J 2 bases short, with 16 bases between. In DNA form, the CDR3 reads TGTGCCAGCAGCTGGGGGGACAGAGGGCTCACAGATACGCAGTATTTT. Its translation: CASSWGDRGLTDTQYF.

This chain links TRBV5-5 with TRBJ2-1, with 11 bases identical to TRBD2. CDR3 length equals 17 residues. Germline assignment: CDR1 SGHKS and CDR2 YYEKEE (reference sequence). The J segment lost 7 bases and the V segment lost 5 bases, leaving 14 bases of the junction unmatched. The CDR3 sequence is CASRPLGLAGGPNEQFF. The CDR3 DNA reads as TGTGCCAGCAGACCGCTGGGGCTAGCGGGGGGCCCGAATGAGCAGTTCTTC.

The rearrangement uses TRBV7-9 and TRBJ1-6; D ambiguous. V was trimmed by 3 bases and J by 8 bases, leaving 14 bases between them. Germline V lookup: CDR1 SEHNR, CDR2 FQNEAQ (reference sequence). The CDR3 length is 15 residues. In nucleotides, the CDR3 is TGTGCCAGCAGCTTTCCTCCGGGGAAGGATTCACCCCTCCACTTT. This translates into CASSFPPGKDSPLHF.

V is TRBV18 and J is TRBJ1-2, with D hard to call. The CDR3 has 14 amino acids. With 6 bases removed from V and 6 bases from J, the gap between germline ends came to 17 bases. The V gene's germline CDR1 is KGHSH and CDR2 LQKENI. In nucleotides, the CDR3 is TGTGCCAGCTCCCCTTTGTCCAGTCGGGATGGCTACACCTTC. This sequence encodes CASSPLSSRDGYTF.